This T cell receptor beta chain came from a study of blood T cell repertoires in COVID-19. About the research overall: The United States, Italy and Spain were the sources of the acute and convalescent COVID-19 samples. From T cells, B-cell-depleted T cells, or PBMCs came the material, which was cDNA or gDNA.

Repertoires were generated with immunoSEQ multiplex PCR, while TCRdb's copy carries only in-frame clones and drops some. Of about 300,000 clones listed, approximately 85% are singletons. Membership in each cohort depended on participant-reported clinical history. What the recovered Cohort 3 donors had was two negative PCRs, clearance, or symptom resolution. V was clipped by 2 bases and J by 10 bases, with 15 bases between them. The CDR3 totals 15 residues. Germline V gene data show CDR1 as MNHEY and CDR2 as SVGAGI. The genes are TRBV6-5 and TRBJ1-6; weak D call: TRBD1 (6 bases). The origin of this receptor is a man under 40 who had recovered from COVID-19. Sequencing used PBMCs or T cells enriched from blood (not recorded which). CDR3 DNA: TGTGCCAGCAGTTACAGGGGGGGAATTCGATCACCCCTCCACTTT. As protein: CASSYRGGIRSPLHF.